The 14 T cell receptor beta chains below come from one sample, sequenced in a study of control samples from healthy donors and cancer patients. Produced via immunoSEQ multiplex PCR; TCRdb's table is partial and in-frame only. The sample carries approximately 87,000 clones, over 85% recorded once. Material: PBMCs. These receptors were collected from a woman aged 40 to 55 with lung cancer.

The chain uses TRBV12-3 or TRBV12-4 and TRBJ1-5; D call uncertain. The CDR3 spans 13 residues. The V end was cut by 5 bases, the J end by 1 base, with 6 bases between. CDR3 sequence: CASSPDSNQPQHF. The CDR3 DNA reads as TGTGCCAGCAGTCCAGACAGCAATCAGCCCCAGCATTTT.

The chain links TRBV27 to TRBJ1-5; no clear D gene. CDR3 length equals 15 residues. Deletions cut 0 bases from V and 0 bases from J, with 6 bases between. Germline V gene sequence: CDR1 MNHEY, CDR2 SMNVEV (reference sequence). As DNA, the CDR3 is TGTGCCAGCAGTTTATCGGCGGATAGCAATCAGCCCCAGCATTTT. Amino acid sequence: CASSLSADSNQPQHF.

V gene TRBV2 combines with J gene TRBJ2-2, with D perhaps matching TRBD2 (6 bases). The V gene lost 8 bases and the J gene lost 3 bases, with 10 bases spanning the gap. CDR1 and CDR2 from the germline V gene are SNHLY and FYNNEI. This CDR3 region has 13 residues. In DNA form, the CDR3 reads TGTGCCAGCGAGGGGAGGTACACCGGGGAGCTGTTTTTT. Its translation: CASEGRYTGELFF.

V usage is TRBV19 and J usage is TRBJ2-7; D perhaps matches TRBD2 (5 bases). This CDR3 contains 14 residues. Germline CDR1 LNHDA, CDR2 SQIVND (reference sequence). The V end lost 5 bases, the J end lost 0 bases, and 11 bases lay between the germline ends. The CDR3 sequence: CASSPMGSSYEQYF. In DNA, the CDR3 is TGTGCCAGTAGTCCCATGGGGAGCTCCTACGAGCAGTACTTC.

The V and J genes are TRBV19 and TRBJ2-6; 7 nucleotides align to TRBD1. The CDR3 runs to 19 residues. CDR1 and CDR2 from the germline V gene are LNHDA and SQIVND (reference sequence). Losses at the gene ends were 7 bases for V and 0 bases for J; bases not matched to a gene: 15. The CDR3 DNA reads TGTGCCAGTACCCTCGACGGGACAGCGGTGAGCTCTGGGGCCAACGTCCTGACTTTC. Its translation: CASTLDGTAVSSGANVLTF.

V gene TRBV11-2 combines with J gene TRBJ1-6; D is unclear. Germline V CDR1 and CDR2: SGHAT, FQNNGV. V gave up 4 bases and J gave up 13 bases, with 14 bases separating them. The CDR3 length is 13 residues. The CDR3 DNA reads as TGTGCCAGCAGCTATATGGGATCGAACCCCCTCCACTTT. Amino acid sequence: CASSYMGSNPLHF.

V usage is TRBV11-1 and J usage is TRBJ2-5; D gene uncertain. CDR3 length: 16 amino acids. V was clipped by 5 bases and J by 2 bases, with 18 bases between them. In germline, CDR1 is SGHAT, CDR2 FQDESV (reference sequence). The CDR3 DNA sequence: TGTGCCAGCAGCCTACGCATAGCTAGGGATCAAGAGACCCAGTACTTC. This codes for CASSLRIARDQETQYF.

V gene TRBV29-1 combines with J gene TRBJ2-3, with 12 bases lining up with TRBD1. The ends lost 1 base at V and 7 bases at J; junction bases unmatched: 3. CDR1 is SQVTM, CDR2 ANQGSEA, per germline. The CDR3 runs to 14 residues. The CDR3 DNA sequence: TGCAGCGTTGAAGCGGGACAGGGGGCAAATACGCAGTATTTT. Protein sequence: CSVEAGQGANTQYF.

The chain uses TRBV7-9 and TRBJ1-4; D unclear. CDR3 length: 15 residues. Germline V gene sequence: CDR1 SEHNR, CDR2 FQNEAQ (reference sequence). Trimming shortened V by 1 base and J by 1 base, and 7 bases separated the two germline ends. The chain's CDR3 is CASSLEAGTNEKLFF. The CDR3 bases are TGTGCCAGCAGCTTAGAGGCGGGAACTAATGAAAAACTGTTTTTT.

As to this clone: Other DNA sequences from this sample encode an identical CDR3 as well. The chain joins TRBV3-1 (or the pseudogene TRBV3-2) to TRBJ2-3, with D possibly TRBD2 on 6 matching bases. V was shortened by 4 bases and J by 2 bases, with 16 bases between the two germline ends. This CDR3 has 16 amino acids. Germline V gene lookup returns CDR1 LGHDT and CDR2 YNNKEL (reference sequence). The CDR3 sequence is CASSPLGGTPTDTQYF. As DNA, the CDR3 is TGTGCCAGCAGCCCGTTAGGTGGGACTCCCACAGATACGCAGTATTTT.

The CDR3 here is CASTSSAAGANTGELFF. The CDR3 nucleotides read TGCGCCAGCACCAGCTCGGCGGCGGGCGCGAACACCGGGGAGCTGTTTTTT. V is TRBV5-1 and J is TRBJ2-2; TRBD2 is a possible D gene (5 bases). Germline V gene sequence: CDR1 SGHRS, CDR2 YFSETQ. CDR3 length: 17 amino acids. The V gene lost 6 bases and the J gene lost 0 bases, with 18 bases spanning the gap.

The chain carries TRBV5-4 and TRBJ2-3; 7 bases line up with TRBD1. Germline V gene data show CDR1 as SGHNT and CDR2 as YYREEE (reference sequence). The CDR3 runs 16 residues. With V trimmed by 3 bases and J by 6 bases, 13 bases remained unmatched. The CDR3 reads CASSSRQGAPWDTQYF. CDR3 sequence (DNA): TGTGCCAGCAGCTCCAGACAGGGCGCCCCATGGGATACGCAGTATTTT. The entire variable domain, with the rest obtained from reference TRBV5-4 and TRBJ2-3, is as follows: ETGVTQSPTHLIKTRGQQVTLRCSSQSGHNTVSWYQQALGQGPQFIFQYYREEENGRGNFPPRFSGLQFPNYSSELNVNALELDDSALYLCASSSRQGAPWDTQYFGPGTRLTVL.

V usage is TRBV6-5 and J usage is TRBJ1-1, with D possibly being TRBD1 (5 bases). The CDR3 is 14 residues long. The V end was cut by 2 bases, the J end by 1 base, with 8 bases between. Germline loops: CDR1 MNHEY, CDR2 SVGAGI. The CDR3 protein is CASSYGGGNTEAFF. Written as DNA, the CDR3 is TGTGCCAGCAGTTACGGGGGGGGGAACACTGAAGCTTTCTTT.

The chain joins TRBV2 to TRBJ2-3; D gene unclear. The V gene lost 2 bases and the J gene lost 5 bases, with 5 bases spanning the gap. This CDR3 has 12 amino acids. CDR1 SNHLY and CDR2 FYNNEI come from the germline V gene. The CDR3 DNA follows: TGTGCCAGCAGTGAACTGGAAGATACGCAGTATTTT. As protein: CASSELEDTQYF.